Sequencing of this T cell receptor beta chain was carried out in a study of blood T cell repertoires in COVID-19 (dated by TCRdb to about 2020). A note on the overall study: The collaborator samples originated in the United States, Italy and Spain and spanned the acute and convalescent phases of COVID-19. The prospective study material was composed of cDNA or gDNA derived from T cells, B-cell-depleted T cells, or PBMCs. Deeply sampled blood TCRbeta repertoires from subjects exposed to, actively infected with, or recovered from COVID-19 were included in the dataset. The repertoires were made available in a free public database intended to serve as a resource for research on the immune response to SARS-CoV-2. The samples were drawn from two sources: the first 160 participants of the ongoing ImmuneRACE study, and 950 to 1,500 subjects contributed by 6 global collaborators. Nearly every sample came with metadata listing a de-identified subject ID, COVID-19 status, age in years and sex. Where HLA class I and class II types were available, the types were taken from metadata supplied by the sample provider, not from assay-based typing.

Collaborating institutions collected whole blood in K2EDTA tubes following their own protocols. Collaborator samples were shipped for TCRbeta analysis as frozen whole blood, isolated PBMCs, or DNA extracted from either sample type. On the study overall, not on this receptor specifically: Clinical and demographic metadata were provided uncurated, with the amount varying by source and participant.

TCRbeta CDR3 regions were amplified from genomic DNA using the immunoSEQ Assay, a bias-controlled multiplex PCR. In the authors' own workflow: The number of nucleated cells in each sample was estimated from the amplification of reference gene primers within the assay. To quantify the absolute abundance of each unique TCRbeta CDR3 rearrangement, sequence reads were collapsed and filtered. For each sample, productive Simpson clonality was calculated by taking the square root of Simpson's diversity index across productive rearrangements. The clones in this table, taken by TCRdb from immuneACCESS, are in-frame only. Not every clone is retained; where verified, under half of the shortfall comes from an unresolved V gene, and the cause of the rest is unknown. The V and J calls and clone size were taken over from that table, and D and trimming were inferred from the DNA. The sample data list some 150,000 clones, and about nine tenths of these were observed just once. The ten top clones hold roughly 9.6% of the sample.

The sample holds a few counts of this clone. The clone's antigen remains unknown. No per-base quality is available; no much larger clone lies one base away. The junction shows trimming of 7 bases on V and 1 base on J, plus 13 bases between the germline ends. As encoded in the germline V gene, CDR1 is MGHRA while CDR2 is YSYEKL. The CDR3 sequence holds 15 residues, the cysteine and phenylalanine included. Left in the record is the CDR3 DNA by itself, 45 bases read in frame from the first base. Rearrangement joined TRBV4-1 to TRBJ2-2; the D gene assignment is ambiguous. Sequencing was carried out using peripheral blood. This receptor was identified in a woman at least 80 years old with acute or convalescent COVID-19. The DNA sequence is given as TGCGCCAGCAATTTCTTGATCGGGAACACCGGGGAGCTGTTTTTT. The encoded protein is CASNFLIGNTGELFF.